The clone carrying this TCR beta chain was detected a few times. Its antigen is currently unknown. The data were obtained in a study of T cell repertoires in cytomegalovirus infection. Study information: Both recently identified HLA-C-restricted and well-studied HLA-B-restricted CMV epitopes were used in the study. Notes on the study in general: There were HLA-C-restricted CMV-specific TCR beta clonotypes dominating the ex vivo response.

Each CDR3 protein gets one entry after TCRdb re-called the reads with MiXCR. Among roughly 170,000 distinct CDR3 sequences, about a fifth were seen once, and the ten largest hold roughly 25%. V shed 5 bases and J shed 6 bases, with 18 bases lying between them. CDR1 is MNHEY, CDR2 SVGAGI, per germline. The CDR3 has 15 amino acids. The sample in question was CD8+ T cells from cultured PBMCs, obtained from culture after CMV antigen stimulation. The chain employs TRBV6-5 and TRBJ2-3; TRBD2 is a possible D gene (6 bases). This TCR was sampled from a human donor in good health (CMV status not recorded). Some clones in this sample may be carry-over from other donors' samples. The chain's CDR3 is CASSAIVDGGDTQYF. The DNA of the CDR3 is TGTGCCAGCAGTGCCATCGTTGATGGGGGGGATACGCAGTATTTT.